This TCR delta chain was captured by sequencing in a study of Vδ1+ human thymocytes. Study-wide results and limits: Highly polyclonal TRG and TRD repertoires with Gaussian CDR3 length distributions appeared in thymus.

Sequences come from RNA converted to cDNA by reverse transcription. Multiplex PCR used pooled V-gene forward primers and a constant-region reverse primer to amplify CDR3s. TCRdb re-called clones from the multiplex PCR reads via CATT. The table records roughly 50,000 delta-chain clones, less than 20% of them present only once. Points on this clone: Its target is unknown. The junction differs from germline at one of its ends, possibly a read error.

Germline loops: CDR1 TSWWSYY, CDR2 QGS. The CDR3 is 17 amino acids. After alphabeta T cell depletion, CD3+ Vdelta1+ Vdelta2- thymocytes were sorted. This receptor was taken from a boy under two years old who had congenital heart surgery. Sequencing input: Vdelta1+ gamma-delta thymocytes from the thymus. This sample's subset: FACS-sorted CD3+ TCRalphabeta- TCRVdelta1+ TCRVdelta2- thymocytes. The chain links TRDV1 to TRDJ1; D remains ambiguous. The CDR3 DNA reads TGTGCTCTTGGGGATAGGTCCGGTACGTGCCACACCGATAAGCTCATCTTT. Protein product: CALGDRSGTCHTDKLIF.